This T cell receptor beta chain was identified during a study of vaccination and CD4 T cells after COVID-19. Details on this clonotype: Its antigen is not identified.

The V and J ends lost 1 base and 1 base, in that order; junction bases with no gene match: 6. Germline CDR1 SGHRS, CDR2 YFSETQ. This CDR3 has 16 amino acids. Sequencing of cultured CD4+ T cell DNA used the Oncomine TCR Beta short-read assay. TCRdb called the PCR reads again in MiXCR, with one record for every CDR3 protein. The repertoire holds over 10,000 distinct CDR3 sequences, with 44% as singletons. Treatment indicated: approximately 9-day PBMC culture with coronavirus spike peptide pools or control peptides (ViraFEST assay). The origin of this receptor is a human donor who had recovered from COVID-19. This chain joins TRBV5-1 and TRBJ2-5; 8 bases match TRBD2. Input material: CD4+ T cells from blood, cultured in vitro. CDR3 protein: CASSLNGGAGQETQYF. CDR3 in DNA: TGCGCCAGCAGCTTGAACGGGGGGGCTGGCCAAGAGACCCAGTACTTC.